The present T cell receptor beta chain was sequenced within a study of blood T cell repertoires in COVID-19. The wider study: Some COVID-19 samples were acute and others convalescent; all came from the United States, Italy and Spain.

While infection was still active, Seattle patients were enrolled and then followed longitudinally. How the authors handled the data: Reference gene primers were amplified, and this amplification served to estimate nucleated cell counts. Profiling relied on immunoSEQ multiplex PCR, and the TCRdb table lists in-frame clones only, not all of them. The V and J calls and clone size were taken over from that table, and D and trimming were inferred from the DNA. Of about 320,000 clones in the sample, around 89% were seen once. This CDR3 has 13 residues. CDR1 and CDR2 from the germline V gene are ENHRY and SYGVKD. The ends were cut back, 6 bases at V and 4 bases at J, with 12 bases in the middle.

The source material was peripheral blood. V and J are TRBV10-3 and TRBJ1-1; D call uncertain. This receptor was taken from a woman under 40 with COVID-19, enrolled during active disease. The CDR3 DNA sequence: TGTGCCATCAGGGAAGCCTCGGGCACTGAAGCTTTCTTT. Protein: CAIREASGTEAFF.